The 7 T cell receptor beta chains presented below share a single source sample, sequenced in a study of cytomegalovirus exposure and HLA in healthy donors. Researchers ran the PCR with 60 Vbeta and 13 Jbeta primers. Profiled with immunoSEQ multiplex PCR; TCRdb holds only in-frame clones, not every one. The sample comprises just over 150,000 clones, around 84% of which are singletons, and approximately 3.1% rests with the top ten. The sequencing sample was made of PBMCs. The source is a woman aged 40 to 50 in good health and CMV-seronegative.

This chain uses TRBV12-5 with TRBJ2-2; D is possibly TRBD2 (5 bases). The CDR3 is made up of 15 amino acids. Germline lookup yields CDR1 LGHNT and CDR2 FRNRAP. V lost 7 bases to trimming and J lost 5 bases, with 17 bases between them. CDR3 in amino acids: CASAFKDGLTGELFF. DNA of the CDR3: TGTGCTAGTGCCTTTAAGGATGGACTTACCGGGGAGCTGTTTTTT.

The V call is TRBV11-2, the J call TRBJ1-1; 8 nucleotides match TRBD1. V trimming: 1 base; J trimming: 5 bases; junction bases outside the gene matches: 3. Per germline, CDR1 SGHAT and CDR2 FQNNGV. The CDR3 has 14 amino acids. The DNA for the CDR3 is TGTGCCAGCAGCTTAGTCCAGGGGGCTACTGAAGCTTTCTTT. It specifies CASSLVQGATEAFF. Based on the CDR3 plus reference TRBV11-2 and TRBJ1-1, the full variable domain is EAGVAQSPRYKIIEKRQSVAFWCNPISGHATLYWYQQILGQGPKLLIQFQNNGVVDDSQLPKDRFSAERLKGVDSTLKIQPAKLEDSAVYLCASSLVQGATEAFFGQGTRLTVV.

The chain carries TRBV7-2 and TRBJ2-5; weak D call: TRBD2 (5 bases). The length of the CDR3 is 13 residues. Trimming cost V 1 base and J 5 bases, with 8 bases left between them. Germline CDR1 reads SGHTA; CDR2 reads FQGNSA. CDR3 DNA: TGTGCCAGCAGCTTAGGGAGGAGGGAGACCCAGTACTTC. Protein sequence: CASSLGRRETQYF.

The V and J genes are TRBV5-1 and TRBJ1-4, with TRBD1 identical over 9 bases. Germline V lookup: CDR1 SGHRS, CDR2 YFSETQ. This CDR3 has 14 amino acids. V gave up 5 bases and J gave up 8 bases; unmatched junction bases: 7. In DNA form, the CDR3 reads TGCGCCAGCAGTTGGACAGGGGATGGGGAAAAACTGTTTTTT. This codes for CASSWTGDGEKLFF. Full variable domain (rest looked up from reference TRBV5-1 and TRBJ1-4): KAGVTQTPRYLIKTRGQQVTLSCSPISGHRSVSWYQQTPGQGLQFLFEYFSETQRNKGNFPGRFSGRQFSNSRSEMNVSTLELGDSALYLCASSWTGDGEKLFFGSGTQLSVL.

This rearrangement joins TRBV5-8 to TRBJ2-1, with TRBD2 identical over 12 bases. The V segment lost 4 bases and the J segment 1 base; nucleotides outside the gene matches: 9. The CDR3 is 18 amino acids. The germline V gene encodes CDR1 SGHTS and CDR2 YDEGEE. The CDR3 nucleotides read TGTGCCAGCAGCGAGGGACTAGCGGGTCGGTCGTCCTACAATGAGCAGTTCTTC. Translated, it gives CASSEGLAGRSSYNEQFF.

The rearrangement joins TRBV19 to TRBJ1-1, with D perhaps matching TRBD1 (5 bases). Trimming left V 8 bases short and J 1 base short, with 17 bases between. Germline V gene data show CDR1 as LNHDA and CDR2 as SQIVND (reference sequence). The length of the CDR3 is 15 residues. CDR3 amino acids: CASLVPADRNTEAFF. CDR3 in DNA: TGTGCCAGTCTCGTCCCGGCAGACAGGAACACTGAAGCTTTCTTT.

This clone was recorded a few times. This chain connects TRBV15 to TRBJ1-1, with D possibly matching TRBD1 (6 bases). In germline, CDR1 is LNHNV, CDR2 YYDKDF (reference sequence). Trimming pared 1 base from V and 1 base from J, leaving 16 bases between. The CDR3 is made up of 17 amino acids. The CDR3 DNA follows: TGTGCCACCAGCAGAGTGGGGCAGGCAGGGGAGAACACTGAAGCTTTCTTT. Translating it yields CATSRVGQAGENTEAFF.